Below, one TCR beta chain is given with its context. What it binds is not known. These data come from a study of cytomegalovirus exposure and HLA in healthy donors. Trimming pared 6 bases from V and 0 bases from J, leaving 22 bases between. Germline CDR1 reads SGHRS; CDR2 reads YFSETQ. CDR3 size: 19 residues. Study observations and caveats: In a later analysis, first-cohort TCR clusters were found to tend to co-occur in the approximately 120 validation repertoires. Cytomegalovirus association was listed for about 170 TCR beta chains.

Sequencing was performed with immunoSEQ multiplex PCR; in TCRdb, only in-frame clones are kept and a portion is missing. In the table there are about 140,000 clones, around 85% of which are singletons. While the first cohort had some 700 subjects, the donors belonged to the separate validation cohort of over a hundred subjects. The TCR was taken from a man aged 18-30 years in good health and CMV-seronegative. V is TRBV5-1 and J is TRBJ2-6; TRBD1 might be the D (7 bases). The sequenced material came from PBMCs. The CDR3 is CASTHLGGTESSGANVLTF. CDR3 nucleotide sequence: TGCGCCAGCACCCATCTAGGGGGGACAGAAAGCTCTGGGGCCAACGTCCTGACTTTC.